There are a few counts of the clone carrying this T cell receptor (beta chain). Its antigen is unknown. The data originate from a study of T-cell memory formation after mild COVID-19. Study details: Largely, TCR clusters stayed within a single donor.

V lost 3 bases and J lost 5; bases outside the gene matches: 8. This CDR3 comprises 16 residues. TCRdb ran MiXCR on the 5' RACE reads and lists one entry per CDR3 protein. The sample contains around 410,000 distinct CDR3 sequences, less than 25% of which appear only once. Points from the study as a whole: CD4+ bias marked clones expanding day 15 to 37, unlike balanced contracting clones. Contracting CD4+ clones were located mainly in CM and EM, and CD8+ clones in EMRA.

The rearrangement uses TRBV12-3 or TRBV12-4 and TRBJ2-3, with 10 bases lining up with TRBD2. The sequence derives from an adult woman who had mild COVID-19 (a few samples of this study predate the infection). Cell type and time point are not known. Sequences were obtained from PBMCs or a T cell subset sorted from them (not recorded which). The CDR3 coding sequence is TGTGCCAGCAGTTTGAAAAGCGGGAGGGCCGTAGATACGCAGTATTTT. Its protein product is CASSLKSGRAVDTQYF.